The present T cell receptor beta chain was sequenced within a study of shared clonotypes between healthy human individuals. Only in-frame clones appear in the TCRdb table, and some are missing; sequencing was by immunoSEQ multiplex PCR. Seen here are nearly 1 million clones, around 80% observed once, and the top ten hold about 1.5%. General study points: Memory subsets generally showed smaller estimated richness than naive subsets did. For naive CD4 cells, roughly 4.8% of clonotypes were shared across a handful of donors.

Germline V gene data show CDR1 as SGHNT and CDR2 as YYREEE (reference sequence). The V end lost 5 bases, the J end lost 0 bases, and 17 bases lay between the germline ends. The CDR3 extends over 16 amino acids. Concerning this clone itself: Its antigen remains unidentified.

The specimen sequenced was memory CD4+ T cells sorted from blood. Subset: CD45RA-negative fraction. The receptor's source is a man aged 18 to 35 in good health. The chain uses TRBV5-4 and TRBJ1-1; D unresolved. The CDR3 spells CASSPWESDMNTEAFF. In DNA form, the CDR3 reads TGTGCCAGCAGTCCATGGGAGTCGGATATGAACACTGAAGCTTTCTTT.